The 12 T cell receptor beta chains below come from one sample, sequenced in a study of blood T cell repertoires in COVID-19. Only in-frame clones appear in the TCRdb table, and some are missing; sequencing was by immunoSEQ multiplex PCR. The table shows approximately 240,000 clones, with 80% to 90% occurring only once. Source material: PBMCs or T cells enriched from blood (not recorded which). Every receptor here comes from a woman younger than 30 in a cohort exposed to, infected with or recovered from COVID-19 (not recorded which).

The chain recombines TRBV7-2 with TRBJ2-7, with D possibly being TRBD1 (5 bases). The CDR3 is 16 amino acids. The ends were cut back, 5 bases at V and 3 bases at J, with 20 bases in the middle. CDR1 and CDR2 (germline): SGHTA, FQGNSA. The CDR3 loop is CASSTSRSTGSYEQYF. The DNA of the CDR3 is TGTGCCAGCAGCACTTCTCGGTCCACAGGAAGCTACGAGCAGTACTTC.

The gene calls are TRBV6-5 and TRBJ2-7; 9 positions match TRBD1. The length of the CDR3 is 14 residues. Germline V gene data show CDR1 as MNHEY and CDR2 as SVGAGI. V was pared by 2 bases and J by 5 bases, with 4 bases of the junction left unmatched. The CDR3 loop is CASSYTGGLDEQYF. In nucleotides, the CDR3 is TGTGCCAGCAGTTACACAGGGGGCCTGGACGAGCAGTACTTC.

V and J are TRBV21-1 and TRBJ2-3; TRBD1 is the table's D call, not checked against the DNA. TRBV21-1 is an annotated pseudogene. CDR3 length: 12 amino acids. CDR3 amino acids: CASSKGADTQYF. CDR3 in DNA: TGTGCCAGCAGCAAAGGGGCCGATACGCAGTATTTT.

The chain recombines TRBV9 with TRBJ2-1, with 8 nucleotides matching TRBD2. The CDR3 totals 17 residues. The V segment lost 0 bases and the J segment 8 bases; nucleotides outside the gene matches: 13. Germline CDR1 reads SGDLS; CDR2 reads YYNGEE. CDR3 sequence: CASSVGQVRGGRDEQFF. DNA of the CDR3: TGTGCCAGCAGCGTAGGCCAAGTTCGGGGGGGCCGGGATGAGCAGTTCTTC. The whole variable domain, filled in from reference TRBV9 and TRBJ2-1, reads DSGVTQTPKHLITATGQRVTLRCSPRSGDLSVYWYQQSLDQGLQFLIQYYNGEERAKGNILERFSAQQFPDLHSELNLSSLELGDSALYFCASSVGQVRGGRDEQFFGPGTRLTVL.

The V call is TRBV28, the J call TRBJ2-7; 10 bases align to TRBD2. After removal of 4 bases from V and 7 bases from J, the junction contained 13 bases not matched to a gene. The CDR3 totals 16 residues. Germline V CDR1 and CDR2: MDHEN, SYDVKM. CDR3: CASSYPGLAELGEQYF. CDR3 DNA: TGTGCCAGCAGTTACCCCGGACTAGCGGAGTTGGGGGAGCAGTACTTC.

The gene calls are TRBV4-1 and TRBJ2-7; tentative D call: TRBD2 (6 bases). The V end was cut by 0 bases, the J end by 5 bases, with 11 bases between. CDR1 and CDR2 (germline): MGHRA, YSYEKL. This CDR3 region has 14 residues. This CDR3 reads CASSQEGLLHEQYF. The CDR3 coding sequence is TGCGCCAGCAGCCAAGAGGGACTGCTCCACGAGCAGTACTTC.

The chain uses TRBV6-1 and TRBJ2-1, with TRBD2 matching 7 bases. This CDR3 region has 16 residues. Germline V gene data show CDR1 as MNHNS and CDR2 as SASEGT. V shed 0 bases, J shed 6 bases, and the junction held 8 bases outside the gene matches. The CDR3 DNA is TGTGCCAGCAGTGAAGCGTTTGCAGCGGGACTCAATGAGCAGTTCTTC. It yields the protein CASSEAFAAGLNEQFF.

This chain joins TRBV7-2 and TRBJ1-3; D unclear. Germline CDR1 SGHTA, CDR2 FQGNSA. With 0 bases removed from V and 0 bases from J, the gap between germline ends came to 3 bases. The CDR3 totals 14 residues. CDR3 DNA: TGTGCCAGCAGCTTAGCTCGCTCTGGAAACACCATATATTTT. Its protein product is CASSLARSGNTIYF. Complete variable domain (other parts from reference TRBV7-2 and TRBJ1-3): GAGVSQSPSNKVTEKGKDVELRCDPISGHTALYWYRQSLGQGLEFLIYFQGNSAPDKSGLPSDRFSAERTGGSVSTLTIQRTQQEDSAVYLCASSLARSGNTIYFGEGSWLTVV.

This clone was seen once. The J gene is TRBJ2-6, the V gene TRBV7-3; D unresolved. This CDR3 contains 15 residues. CDR1 and CDR2 (germline): SGHTA, FQGTGA. Trimming removed 5 bases from V and 2 bases from J, with 10 bases in between. The CDR3 protein is CASSPSTAGANVLTF. CDR3 nucleotides: TGTGCCAGCAGCCCCTCCACAGCTGGGGCCAACGTCCTGACTTTC.

The genes are TRBV7-8 and TRBJ1-2; a weak D match, TRBD1 (6 bases). V lost 4 bases to trimming and J lost 0 bases, with 15 bases between them. Germline CDR1 reads SGHVS; CDR2 reads FQNEAQ. The CDR3 runs 16 residues. In nucleotides, the CDR3 is TGTGCCAGCAGCTCACAGGGCGGAGGTACTAACTATGGCTACACCTTC. Protein product: CASSSQGGGTNYGYTF.

The CDR3 reads CASSREGAGELFF. The CDR3 bases are TGCGCCAGCTCTAGAGAGGGGGCCGGGGAGCTGTTTTTT. The chain carries TRBV10-1 and TRBJ2-2; the D gene is possibly TRBD1 (6 bases). This CDR3 has 13 amino acids. Trimming shortened V by 8 bases and J by 6 bases, and 13 bases separated the two germline ends. Germline CDR1 is WNHNN and CDR2 is SYGVQD (reference sequence).

This rearrangement joins TRBV7-2 to TRBJ1-3, with D possibly being TRBD1 (5 bases). The V end lost 5 bases, the J end lost 0 bases, and 11 bases lay between the germline ends. The CDR3 is made up of 15 amino acids. In germline, CDR1 is SGHTA, CDR2 FQGNSA. CDR3 region: CASSIGQSSGNTIYF. CDR3 in DNA: TGTGCCAGCAGCATCGGACAAAGCTCTGGAAACACCATATATTTT. The complete variable domain, with remaining parts taken from reference TRBV7-2 and TRBJ1-3, reads GAGVSQSPSNKVTEKGKDVELRCDPISGHTALYWYRQSLGQGLEFLIYFQGNSAPDKSGLPSDRFSAERTGGSVSTLTIQRTQQEDSAVYLCASSIGQSSGNTIYFGEGSWLTVV.